This TCR beta chain was found in a study of T cells in Graves' hyperthyroidism and ophthalmopathy. Study overall: The authors collected peripheral blood at initial diagnosis, before any treatment.

The patients, who ranged from 18 to 65 in age, presented with newly diagnosed hyperthyroidism lasting under 2 months. Cells are PBMCs isolated from 10 ml of fresh blood. The germline V gene has CDR1 DFQATT and CDR2 SNEGSKA (reference sequence). V lost 3 bases, J lost 7 bases, and 10 bases lay in between. CDR3 size: 12 residues. Amplification of TCR beta CDR3 regions used RNA as the template. TCR CDR3 underwent first-round RT-PCR with the HTBI primer set. TCRdb reprocessed the multiplex PCR reads with MiXCR, giving one entry per CDR3 protein. The sample holds fewer than 900,000 distinct CDR3 sequences, roughly a sixth seen once.

This receptor was taken from a woman aged 50 to 60 with Graves' hyperthyroidism that later progressed to Graves' ophthalmopathy. The V gene is TRBV20-1, the J gene TRBJ1-5; D is ambiguous. Sequenced material: blood. CDR3 protein: CSARAWGQPQHF. The CDR3 DNA follows: TGCAGTGCTAGGGCGTGGGGACAGCCCCAGCATTTT.